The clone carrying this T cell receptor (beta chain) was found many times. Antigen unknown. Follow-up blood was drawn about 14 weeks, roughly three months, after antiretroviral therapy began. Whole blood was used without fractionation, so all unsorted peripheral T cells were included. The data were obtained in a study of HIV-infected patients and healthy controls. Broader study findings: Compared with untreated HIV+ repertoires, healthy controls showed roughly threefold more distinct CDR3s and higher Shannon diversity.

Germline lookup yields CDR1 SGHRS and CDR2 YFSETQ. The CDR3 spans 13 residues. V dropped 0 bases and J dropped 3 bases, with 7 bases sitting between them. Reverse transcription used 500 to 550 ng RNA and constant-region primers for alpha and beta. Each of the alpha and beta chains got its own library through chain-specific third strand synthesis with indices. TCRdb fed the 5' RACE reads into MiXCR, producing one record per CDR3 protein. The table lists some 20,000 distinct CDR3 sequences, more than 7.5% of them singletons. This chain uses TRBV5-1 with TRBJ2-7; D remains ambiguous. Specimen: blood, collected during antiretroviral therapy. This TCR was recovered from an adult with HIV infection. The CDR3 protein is CASSLENRYEQYF. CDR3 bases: TGCGCCAGCAGCTTGGAAAACCGCTACGAGCAGTACTTC.